The source of this T cell receptor (beta chain) is a study of CD8 T cells in Susac syndrome. With random hexamers, reverse transcription was performed on about 0.45 to 1 ug of RNA. The immunoSEQ assay covered 54 Vbeta and 13 Jbeta segments for CDR3. MiXCR, applied by TCRdb to the immunoSEQ multiplex PCR reads, yields one record per CDR3 protein. In the table there are some 110,000 distinct CDR3 sequences, approximately 95% of which are singletons. The CDR3 runs 15 residues. Germline V gene sequence: CDR1 MNHEY, CDR2 SMNVEV (reference sequence). The V gene lost 2 bases and the J gene lost 2 bases, with 13 bases spanning the gap. Relapsing-remitting disease, either stable or active, was present in the treatment-naive patients who were the multiple sclerosis controls. In contrast to the negatively isolated CD8+ and CD4+ T cells, TEMRA cells were FACS-enriched.

This sequence joins TRBV27 and TRBJ2-7; D is perhaps TRBD2 (7 bases). This clonotype originated in a human donor with multiple sclerosis. Sequencing was carried out using CD8+ T cells from PBMCs. The CDR3 reads CASSLTTGGAYEQYF. As DNA, the CDR3 is TGTGCCAGCAGTTTAACGACGGGGGGCGCCTACGAGCAGTACTTC.